The T cell receptor beta chain under discussion was sequenced for a study of Tregs in tolerant kidney transplant recipients. The CDR3 contains 11 residues. From germline, CDR1 is SGDLS and CDR2 YYNGEE. Trimming left V 3 bases short and J 3 bases short, with 4 bases between. Related graft donors supplied nonmyeloablative bone marrow transplants, and mixed chimerism was transient. Unstimulated Tregs (CD4+CD25+CD127-) and CD4+CD25- non-Tregs were sorted from PBMCs. Study-level findings and limits: Tolerant patients' donor-specific Tregs expanded beyond overall Tregs, suggesting antigen-driven growth. Validation in larger populations is needed because few patients were studied.

TCRdb's copy holds only in-frame clones and misses some; the assay was immunoSEQ multiplex PCR. Seen here are 54,000 or so clones, about 90% observed once, and the top ten hold roughly 15%. Concerning this clone itself: Its antigen is undetermined. In the same sample, other DNA sequences code for this CDR3.

This specimen consisted of CD8+ T cells from blood (PBMCs), obtained 24 months after the transplant. The TCR sequence derives from a human patient who received a combined kidney and bone marrow transplant. T cells may partly derive from the graft donor. This chain connects TRBV9 to TRBJ2-7; D is unclear. The CDR3 here is CASSAGYEQYF. In nucleotides, the CDR3 is TGTGCCAGCAGCGCAGGCTACGAGCAGTACTTC.